The clone carrying this T cell receptor (beta chain) was seen many times. The antigen is undetermined. The read comes to an end 3 residues before the CDR3 does, leaving the germline J gene to fill in the end. The CDR3 has 16 residues. From germline, CDR1 is DFQATT and CDR2 SNEGSKA (reference sequence). J gave up 2 bases and V 6 bases, and 11 bases lay outside the gene matches. Equal genomic DNA amounts from CVID and control samples were sequenced. Data came from immunoSEQ multiplex PCR; TCRdb stores just in-frame clones and leaves some out. The sample was found to contain 20,000 or so clones, and every one recurs. Most patients and controls had Caucasian heritage. This sample stems from a study of T cell clonality in common variable immunodeficiency. Overall study results and limits: What drives increased CVID clonality needs T cell subpopulation sequencing. Common variable immunodeficiency TCR beta sequences reportedly had fewer deletions and N-nucleotide insertions.

The rearrangement joins TRBV20-1 to TRBJ2-7; 12 nucleotides line up with TRBD2. This receptor was identified in a human donor with common variable immunodeficiency. The sequencing sample was made of peripheral blood mononuclear cells. The covered CDR3 bases are TGCAGTGCGCCAGAGGCCGGACTAGCGGGAACCTACGAG. Its protein is CSAPEAGLAGTYE. In full, the CDR3 is CSAPEAGLAGTYEQYF.